Below, 26 T cell receptor beta chains from the same sample are listed, as sequenced in a study of blood T cell repertoires in COVID-19. Sequenced by immunoSEQ multiplex PCR; TCRdb stores in-frame clones only, minus some. The sample lists approximately 300,000 clones, around 89% occurring once. What was sequenced was peripheral blood. The receptors originated from a woman aged 40 to 50 with COVID-19, enrolled during active disease.

The rearrangement links TRBV9 to TRBJ2-1, with TRBD1 as a possible D gene (6 bases). The CDR3 extends over 14 amino acids. Trimming shortened V by 4 bases and J by 6 bases, and 14 bases separated the two germline ends. CDR1 is SGDLS, CDR2 YYNGEE, per germline. The DNA of the CDR3 is TGTGCCAGCAGCTTCGGACAGAATCGCAATGAGCAGTTCTTC. Its translation: CASSFGQNRNEQFF.

The chain uses TRBV7-9 and TRBJ1-1; 8 bases match TRBD1. The germline gives CDR1 SEHNR, CDR2 FQNEAQ (reference sequence). CDR3 length: 15 amino acids. The junction had 6 bases not matched to a gene; V was cut back by 5 bases and J by 1 base. DNA of the CDR3: TGTGCCAGCAGCGGACCTGGACAGGGGAACACTGAAGCTTTCTTT. Translating it yields CASSGPGQGNTEAFF.

The gene calls are TRBV7-2 and TRBJ1-1; D remains ambiguous. Trimming left V 1 base short and J 3 bases short, with 12 bases between. Germline V CDR1 and CDR2: SGHTA, FQGNSA. CDR3 size: 15 residues. CDR3 in amino acids: CASSLDAQEDTEAFF. CDR3 nucleotide sequence: TGTGCCAGCAGCTTAGACGCGCAGGAAGACACTGAAGCTTTCTTT.

This chain connects TRBV19 to TRBJ1-2; 8 bases are a match to TRBD1. The CDR3 is 13 residues long. The V gene end was trimmed by 6 bases and the J gene end by 6 bases; junction bases not matched to a gene: 6. The germline gives CDR1 LNHDA, CDR2 SQIVND (reference sequence). CDR3 residues: CASSRQGIDGYTF. The CDR3 region has the DNA TGTGCCAGTAGCCGACAGGGGATTGATGGCTACACCTTC.

The chain employs TRBV28 and TRBJ1-2, with 7 bases identical to TRBD1. The CDR3 has 16 residues. Trimming at V came to 6 bases and at J to 3 bases, leaving 13 bases not matched to a gene. Germline CDR1 and CDR2: MDHEN and SYDVKM. CDR3 amino acids: CASSPSRDSYYYGYTF. CDR3 coding DNA: TGTGCCAGCAGCCCGAGCCGGGACAGTTATTACTATGGCTACACCTTC.

The chain uses TRBV29-1 and TRBJ2-7; D may be TRBD2 (6 bases). CDR3 length: 13 residues. With 4 bases removed from V and 6 bases from J, the gap between germline ends came to 16 bases. CDR1 SQVTM and CDR2 ANQGSEA come from the germline V gene. As DNA, the CDR3 is TGCAGCGTTGTGTTTTGGAGAGCGGGCGAGCAGTACTTC. Its protein product is CSVVFWRAGEQYF.

The chain is built from TRBV7-3 and TRBJ2-3, with 7 bases matching TRBD2. The CDR3 runs to 15 residues. With 1 base clipped from V and 4 bases from J, the junction kept 5 bases outside the gene matches. The germline gives CDR1 SGHTA, CDR2 FQGTGA. The CDR3 region has the DNA TGTGCCAGCAGCTTAATTGCGGGAGCGGCAGATACGCAGTATTTT. Its translation: CASSLIAGAADTQYF.

J is TRBJ2-7 and V is TRBV27; D might be TRBD1 (5 bases). Germline loops: CDR1 MNHEY, CDR2 SMNVEV (reference sequence). Trimming removed 2 bases at V and 1 base at J, with 9 bases between. The CDR3 has 14 residues. CDR3 protein: CASSLRGKSYEQYF. The CDR3 DNA is TGTGCCAGCAGTTTAAGGGGTAAATCCTACGAGCAGTACTTC.

The CDR3 is CASSLSFRAGYTF. The CDR3 region has the DNA TGTGCCAGCAGTTTGTCCTTCAGGGCTGGCTACACCTTC. J is TRBJ1-2 and V is TRBV28; D possibly corresponds to TRBD1 (5 bases). Deletions cut 3 bases from V and 7 bases from J, with 12 bases between. This CDR3 has 13 residues. From germline, CDR1 is MDHEN and CDR2 SYDVKM.

The chain couples TRBV28 to TRBJ1-4; the D is unclear. Germline values: CDR1 MDHEN, CDR2 SYDVKM. The CDR3 length is 13 residues. V dropped 7 bases and J dropped 4 bases, with 10 bases sitting between them. In DNA form, the CDR3 reads TGTGCCAGCAATGGCGGCCTTAATGAAAAACTGTTTTTT. Translating it yields CASNGGLNEKLFF.

The V gene is TRBV6-5, the J gene TRBJ2-1, with 11 bases lining up with TRBD2. Per the germline V gene, CDR1 is MNHEY and CDR2 is SVGAGI. Trimming cost V 6 bases and J 9 bases; bases outside gene matches: 7. The CDR3 totals 14 residues. CDR3 nucleotide sequence: TGTGCCAGCAGCCGTAGCGGGGGGGCCCGTGAGCAGTTCTTC. Translation: CASSRSGGAREQFF.

CDR3 nucleotides: TGTGCCAGCAGCGGGGGACAGGGCGAATATCAGCCCCAGCATTTT. It is translated as CASSGGQGEYQPQHF. The chain has TRBV9 and TRBJ1-5, with 9 bases aligning to TRBD1. This CDR3 region has 15 residues. V was clipped by 3 bases and J by 5 bases; unmatched bases: 6. Germline V lookup: CDR1 SGDLS, CDR2 YYNGEE. The full variable domain, its missing parts supplied by reference TRBV9 and TRBJ1-5, is DSGVTQTPKHLITATGQRVTLRCSPRSGDLSVYWYQQSLDQGLQFLIQYYNGEERAKGNILERFSAQQFPDLHSELNLSSLELGDSALYFCASSGGQGEYQPQHFGDGTRLSIL.

The rearrangement joins TRBV9 to TRBJ2-7, with TRBD1 matching 7 bases. V lost 0 bases, J lost 2 bases, and 2 bases stayed unmatched. The CDR3 length is 14 residues. Germline V gene lookup returns CDR1 SGDLS and CDR2 YYNGEE. The CDR3 sequence is CASSVDRGAYEQYF. CDR3 DNA: TGTGCCAGCAGCGTAGACAGGGGCGCCTACGAGCAGTACTTC. Using reference TRBV9 and TRBJ2-7 for the parts outside the CDR3, the full variable domain is DSGVTQTPKHLITATGQRVTLRCSPRSGDLSVYWYQQSLDQGLQFLIQYYNGEERAKGNILERFSAQQFPDLHSELNLSSLELGDSALYFCASSVDRGAYEQYFGPGTRLTVT.

V gene TRBV7-6 combines with J gene TRBJ2-1, with 11 bases matching TRBD2. The CDR3 extends over 19 amino acids. Germline V CDR1 and CDR2: SGHVS, FNYEAQ. J lost 5 bases, V lost 0 bases, and 12 bases had no gene match. Here the CDR3 DNA reads TGTGCCAGCAGCTTAGCGCTGATAGCGGGAGGGCAGGTACACAATGAGCAGTTCTTC. As protein: CASSLALIAGGQVHNEQFF.

The chain has TRBV9 and TRBJ2-7; 8 nucleotides match TRBD1. V was clipped by 4 bases and J by 2 bases; unmatched bases: 5. CDR1 is SGDLS and CDR2 is YYNGEE in the germline V gene. The CDR3 contains 14 residues. The chain's CDR3 is CASSLGTGTYEQYF. CDR3 in DNA: TGTGCCAGCAGCCTCGGGACAGGTACCTACGAGCAGTACTTC.

This chain connects TRBV9 to TRBJ2-7; perhaps TRBD2 as D (5 bases). V was pared by 0 bases and J by 6 bases, with 10 bases between. This CDR3 has 13 amino acids. CDR1 and CDR2 (germline): SGDLS, YYNGEE. The CDR3 sequence: CASSVEGGSEQYF. The DNA of the CDR3 is TGTGCCAGCAGCGTAGAAGGTGGGAGCGAGCAGTACTTC.

This clone was picked up one time. This CDR3 is CASSLYQRTSGRRSYNEQFF. CDR3 DNA sequence: TGTGCCAGCAGCTTATATCAGCGGACTAGCGGGAGGCGATCCTACAATGAGCAGTTCTTC. The V and J genes are TRBV13 and TRBJ2-1; 14 nucleotides line up with TRBD2. Trimming cost V 2 bases and J 1 base; bases outside gene matches: 10. The CDR3 is 20 amino acids. Germline CDR1 PRHDT, CDR2 FYEKMQ (reference sequence). Using reference TRBV13 and TRBJ2-1 for the parts outside the CDR3, the full variable domain is AAGVIQSPRHLIKEKRETATLKCYPIPRHDTVYWYQQGPGQDPQFLISFYEKMQSDKGSIPDRFSAQQFSDYHSELNMSSLELGDSALYFCASSLYQRTSGRRSYNEQFFGPGTRLTVL.

The J gene is TRBJ1-6, the V gene TRBV28, with a possible D match to TRBD1 (5 bases). The CDR3 extends over 13 amino acids. The germline V gene encodes CDR1 MDHEN and CDR2 SYDVKM. V shed 2 bases and J shed 10 bases, with 9 bases lying between them. The CDR3 spells CASSLGGVSPLHF. The CDR3 region has the DNA TGTGCCAGCAGTTTAGGGGGGGTATCACCCCTCCACTTT. The full variable domain, its missing parts supplied by reference TRBV28 and TRBJ1-6, is DVKVTQSSRYLVKRTGEKVFLECVQDMDHENMFWYRQDPGLGLRLIYFSYDVKMKEKGDIPEGYSVSREKKERFSLILESASTNQTSMYLCASSLGGVSPLHFGNGTRLTVT.

V gene TRBV28 combines with J gene TRBJ2-3; the D gene is possibly TRBD1 (5 bases). CDR1 and CDR2 from the germline V gene are MDHEN and SYDVKM. CDR3 size: 14 residues. Trimming shortened V by 6 bases and J by 0 bases, and 10 bases separated the two germline ends. Here the CDR3 DNA reads TGTGCCAGCAGCCTAGGGGCTAGCACAGATACGCAGTATTTT. Its translation is CASSLGASTDTQYF.

This chain joins TRBV7-8 and TRBJ2-1; TRBD2 agrees at 12 bases. This CDR3 is built from 17 residues. Per germline, CDR1 SGHVS and CDR2 FQNEAQ. J was trimmed by 3 bases and V by 5 bases; bases with no gene match: 8. The CDR3 nucleotides read TGTGCCAGCAGCCCTATCGGACTAGCGGGAATCTACAATGAGCAGTTCTTC. This sequence encodes CASSPIGLAGIYNEQFF.

The V gene is TRBV18, the J gene TRBJ1-1, with D possibly being TRBD1 (6 bases). There are 16 residues in the CDR3. V lost 3 bases, J lost 3 bases, and 17 bases lay in between. CDR1 KGHSH and CDR2 LQKENI come from the germline V gene. The CDR3 sequence: CASSPNAGAFDTEAFF. The CDR3 nucleotides read TGTGCCAGCTCACCGAACGCAGGGGCTTTCGACACTGAAGCTTTCTTT.

The V gene is TRBV7-6, the J gene TRBJ1-4; D unclear. Per the germline V gene, CDR1 is SGHVS and CDR2 is FNYEAQ. The V and J ends lost 4 bases and 5 bases respectively, with 14 bases between them. There are 15 residues in the CDR3. Here the CDR3 reads CASSSTGVQNEKLFF. The CDR3 coding sequence is TGTGCCAGCAGCTCCACGGGAGTCCAAAATGAAAAACTGTTTTTT.

The chain has TRBV11-3 and TRBJ1-1; TRBD1 aligns across 8 bases. Per germline, CDR1 SGHNT and CDR2 YENEEA. The V and J ends lost 3 bases and 1 base, in that order; junction bases with no gene match: 1. The CDR3 extends over 14 amino acids. The CDR3 reads CASSLGQANTEAFF. The CDR3 DNA follows: TGTGCCAGCAGCTTGGGACAGGCGAACACTGAAGCTTTCTTT.

The CDR3 protein is CASSLTPSTGHTEAFF. The CDR3 coding sequence is TGTGCCAGCAGCCTTACCCCTTCAACAGGTCACACTGAAGCTTTCTTT. This chain uses TRBV7-2 with TRBJ1-1; TRBD1 might be the D (5 bases). CDR3 size: 16 residues. CDR1 SGHTA and CDR2 FQGNSA come from the germline V gene. Between the trimmed V and J ends, which lost 5 bases and 3 bases, there was a span of 19 bases.

This chain joins TRBV5-6 and TRBJ2-1, with 7 bases aligning to TRBD2. The CDR3 totals 16 residues. V lost 1 base, J lost 6 bases, and 10 bases stayed unmatched. Germline V gene data show CDR1 as SGHDT and CDR2 as YYEEEE. The CDR3 here is CASSLPLSGGSNEQFF. DNA of the CDR3: TGTGCCAGCAGCTTGCCATTATCGGGAGGCAGCAATGAGCAGTTCTTC. The full variable domain, its missing parts supplied by reference TRBV5-6 and TRBJ2-1, is DAGVTQSPTHLIKTRGQQVTLRCSPKSGHDTVSWYQQALGQGPQFIFQYYEEEERQRGNFPDRFSGHQFPNYSSELNVNALLLGDSALYLCASSLPLSGGSNEQFFGPGTRLTVL.

This clone was found once. This chain links TRBV28 with TRBJ1-2; no clear D. Trimming took 7 bases from V and 4 from J, leaving 10 bases between them. This CDR3 comprises 12 residues. The V gene's germline CDR1 is MDHEN and CDR2 SYDVKM. This CDR3 is CASNQPGYGYTF. The CDR3 nucleotides read TGTGCCAGCAATCAGCCGGGCTATGGCTACACCTTC.